This T cell receptor beta chain was sequenced for a study of blood T cell repertoires in COVID-19. The wider study: The origin of the acute and convalescent COVID-19 samples was the United States, Italy and Spain. Nucleic acid was either cDNA or gDNA, and it came from T cells, B-cell-depleted T cells, or PBMCs.

This CDR3 has 15 amino acids. After removal of 3 bases from V and 4 bases from J, the junction contained 4 bases not matched to a gene. The germline gives CDR1 SGHTA, CDR2 FQGNSA. Clones were read by immunoSEQ multiplex PCR, and TCRdb kept only the in-frame ones, dropping some. This table holds roughly 280,000 clones, 75% to 90% found once. The receptor was derived from a man aged 25 to 45 with active or convalescent COVID-19. Source material: peripheral blood. The gene calls are TRBV7-2 and TRBJ1-2; 11 nucleotides match TRBD1. The CDR3 sequence is CASSLDRGRLYGYTF. As DNA, the CDR3 is TGTGCCAGCAGCTTGGACAGGGGGCGACTCTATGGCTACACCTTC.